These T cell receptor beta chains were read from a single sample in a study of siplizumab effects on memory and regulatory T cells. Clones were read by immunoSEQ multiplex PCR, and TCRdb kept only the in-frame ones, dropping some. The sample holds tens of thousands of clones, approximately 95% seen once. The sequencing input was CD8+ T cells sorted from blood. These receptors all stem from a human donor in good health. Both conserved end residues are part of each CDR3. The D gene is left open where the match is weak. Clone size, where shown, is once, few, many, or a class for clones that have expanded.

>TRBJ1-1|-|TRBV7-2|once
TGTGCCAGCAGCTTATCGGATTGGGAGAACACTGAAGCTTTCTTT
CASSLSDWENTEAFF
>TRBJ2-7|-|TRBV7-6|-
TGTGCCAGCAGCTTAGAGCACGGGTCCTACGAGCAGTACTTC
CASSLEHGSYEQYF
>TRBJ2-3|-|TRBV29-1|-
TGCAGCGTTTTCACAGATACGCAGTATTTT
CSVFTDTQYF
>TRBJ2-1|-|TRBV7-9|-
TGTGCCAGCAGCCGACCCTTAGATGGTGAGCAGTTCTTC
CASSRPLDGEQFF
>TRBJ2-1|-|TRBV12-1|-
-
CASSFWAEGSHSYNEQFF
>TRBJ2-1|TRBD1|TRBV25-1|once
TGTGCCAGCAGTCTAAGGACAGGATTGGGAGAGCAGTTCTTC
CASSLRTGLGEQFF
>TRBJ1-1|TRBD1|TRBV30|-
TGTGCCTGGAGGTACAGGGGGAACACTGAAGCTTTCTTT
CAWRYRGNTEAFF
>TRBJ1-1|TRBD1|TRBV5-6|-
TGTGCCAGCAGCTTGCAGGGGGCCATAAAAATACCTGAAGCTTTCTTT
CASSLQGAIKIPEAFF
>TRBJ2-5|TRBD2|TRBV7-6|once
TGTGCCAGCAGCTTAACCCGTGGACTAGCGATACAAGAGACCCAGTACTTC
CASSLTRGLAIQETQYF
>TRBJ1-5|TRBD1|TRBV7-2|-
TGTGCCAGCAGCGTCGACAGGGAGTATCAGCCCCAGCATTTT
CASSVDREYQPQHF